The rows below give T cell receptor beta chains drawn from one sample of a study of low-dose radiotherapy and immunotherapy resistance in tumors. In TCRdb, the reads were re-called with MiXCR into one record per CDR3 protein. Here the sample spans 95,000 to 100,000 distinct CDR3 sequences, roughly 20% being singletons. The specimen was PBMCs, collected after low-dose radiotherapy plus immunotherapy. The receptors here all came from a male donor with prostate cancer. Each CDR3 is given with its conserved first and last residue. A D gene is named only where the DNA matches it firmly. Size tells how often a clone was seen (once, few, many) or the class of an expanded clone, and some rows leave it out.

V: TRBV29-1
size: NA
D: NA
J: TRBJ1-1
CDR3: CSVVVMNTEAFF
DNA: TGCAGCGTTGTAGTCATGAACACTGAAGCTTTCTTT

V: TRBV21-1
size: many
D: NA
J: TRBJ2-2
CDR3: CASSVRRRDTGELFF
DNA: TGTGCCAGCAGCGTTCGGAGACGAGACACCGGGGAGCTGTTTTTT

V: TRBV11-2
size: NA
D: NA
J: TRBJ2-3
CDR3: CASSTPGTGADTQYF
DNA: TGTGCCAGCAGCACTCCCGGGACTGGGGCAGATACGCAGTATTTT

V: TRBV4-2
size: many
D: TRBD2
J: TRBJ2-1
CDR3: CASSQPIAGGPQSSTQFF
DNA: TGTGCCAGCAGCCAACCCATAGCGGGGGGGCCCCAAAGCTCCACTCAGTTCTTC

V: TRBV20-1
size: large
D: NA
J: TRBJ1-6
CDR3: CSARIGTENSPLHF
DNA: TGCAGTGCTAGAATTGGTACGGAGAATTCACCCCTCCACTTT

V: TRBV5-6
size: NA
D: NA
J: TRBJ1-2
CDR3: CASSLVSQEWAYGYTF
DNA: TGTGCCAGCAGCTTGGTGTCGCAGGAATGGGCCTATGGCTACACCTTC

V: TRBV21-1
size: few
D: NA
J: TRBJ2-1
CDR3: CASSLSNEQFF
DNA: TGTGCCAGCAGCCTATCCAATGAGCAGTTCTTC

V: TRBV6-5
size: many
D: TRBD1
J: TRBJ2-2
CDR3: CASSYDRVDTGELFF
DNA: TGTGCCAGCAGTTACGACAGGGTCGACACCGGGGAGCTGTTTTTT

V: TRBV5-4
size: many
D: NA
J: TRBJ1-1
CDR3: CASSWTPGWRNTEAFF
DNA: TGTGCCAGCAGCTGGACCCCGGGGTGGCGAAACACTGAAGCTTTCTTT

V: TRBV5-4
size: many
D: TRBD1
J: TRBJ2-5
CDR3: CASSKDREETQYF
DNA: TGTGCCAGCAGCAAGGACAGGGAAGAGACCCAGTACTTC

V: TRBV7-2
size: many
D: TRBD2
J: TRBJ2-2
CDR3: CASRKTGGMNTGELFF
DNA: TGTGCCAGCAGAAAAACGGGGGGGATGAACACCGGGGAGCTGTTTTTT

V: TRBV3-1
size: many
D: NA
J: TRBJ2-2
CDR3: CASSHPRAHRIDTGELFF
DNA: TGTGCCAGCAGCCACCCCAGGGCCCACAGAATAGATACCGGGGAGCTGTTTTTT

V: TRBV6-6
size: NA
D: NA
J: TRBJ2-2
CDR3: CASVRGLASTGELFF
DNA: TGTGCCAGCGTTCGGGGGCTGGCGAGCACCGGGGAGCTGTTTTTT

V: TRBV7-2
size: many
D: NA
J: TRBJ1-5
CDR3: CASNLSGADQPQHF
DNA: TGTGCCAGCAACCTTTCCGGGGCCGATCAGCCCCAGCATTTT

V: TRBV6-2/TRBV6-3
size: many
D: TRBD2
J: TRBJ2-5
CDR3: CASSSTSGGQETQYF
DNA: TGTGCCAGCAGTTCGACTAGCGGGGGACAAGAGACCCAGTACTTC

V: TRBV27
size: many
D: NA
J: TRBJ2-3
CDR3: CASSSWTRNTDTQYF
DNA: TGTGCCAGCAGTTCCTGGACGCGGAACACAGATACGCAGTATTTT

V: TRBV2
size: many
D: NA
J: TRBJ1-5
CDR3: CASSVSGVRDQPQHF
DNA: TGTGCCAGCAGTGTCTCAGGGGTTCGGGATCAGCCCCAGCATTTT

V: TRBV19
size: many
D: TRBD2
J: TRBJ2-1
CDR3: CASRTSGVYNEQFF
DNA: TGTGCCAGCAGGACTAGCGGGGTATACAATGAGCAGTTCTTC

V: TRBV2
size: many
D: NA
J: TRBJ2-3
CDR3: CARSSMADTQYF
DNA: TGTGCCAGATCATCTATGGCAGATACGCAGTATTTT

V: TRBV5-1
size: many
D: NA
J: TRBJ2-7
CDR3: CASSLAPNQYEQYF
DNA: TGCGCCAGCAGCTTGGCCCCAAACCAATACGAGCAGTACTTC

V: TRBV7-2
size: many
D: NA
J: TRBJ2-5
CDR3: CASSPRNRETQYF
DNA: TGTGCCAGCAGCCCAAGGAACCGAGAGACCCAGTACTTC

V: TRBV21-1
size: many
D: NA
J: TRBJ2-7
CDR3: CASRGTPNYEQYF
DNA: TGTGCCAGCAGAGGGACACCGAACTACGAGCAGTACTTC

V: TRBV11-2
size: many
D: NA
J: TRBJ2-7
CDR3: CASSLIRGATYEQYF
DNA: TGTGCCAGCAGCTTAATTCGGGGGGCCACCTACGAGCAGTACTTC

V: TRBV5-1
size: many
D: TRBD2
J: TRBJ2-1
CDR3: CASSLDPAGVDEQFF
DNA: TGCGCCAGCAGCTTGGATCCAGCGGGGGTGGATGAGCAGTTCTTC

V: TRBV2
size: NA
D: NA
J: TRBJ2-2
CDR3: CASSELNTGELFFFF
DNA: NA

V: TRBV5-6
size: many
D: NA
J: TRBJ1-6
CDR3: CASSLDQGPDSPLHF
DNA: TGTGCCAGCAGCTTGGATCAGGGACCTGATTCACCCCTCCACTTT